This TCR beta chain was captured in a study of glioma-infiltrating T cells after dendritic cell vaccination. Assay: immunoSEQ multiplex PCR; the TCRdb copy retains only in-frame clones and omits some. This repertoire shows 75,000 to 100,000 clones, 79% found once; its top ten account for 6%. Looked up from germline, CDR1 is SNHLY and CDR2 is FYNNEI. Trimming removed 5 bases from V and 10 bases from J; junction bases left unmatched: 10. The CDR3 length is 15 residues. Material: blood, obtained before dendritic cell vaccination. The chain recombines TRBV2 with TRBJ2-1; 11 bases line up with TRBD2. This receptor was taken from a human donor with glioblastoma. This CDR3 reads CASSWGVGTSGEQFF. CDR3 DNA: TGTGCCAGCAGTTGGGGGGTAGGGACTAGCGGAGAGCAGTTCTTC.